The rows below give T cell receptor beta chains drawn from one sample of a study of blood T cell repertoires in COVID-19. TCRdb's table, derived via immunoSEQ multiplex PCR, lists solely in-frame clones and lacks some. Seen here are about 370,000 clones, around 92% observed once, and the top ten hold around 3%. Sequenced input: peripheral blood. These receptor sequences come from a woman aged 25-40 years with COVID-19, enrolled during active disease. Both conserved end residues are trimmed from each CDR3. The order of the fields is J gene, V gene, CDR3 protein.

J gene: TRBJ2-1
V gene: TRBV6-5
CDR3 protein: ASSSKGTSGFEQF

J gene: TRBJ2-7
V gene: TRBV4-1
CDR3 protein: ASSQGGQGSPPYEQY

J gene: TRBJ1-6
V gene: TRBV6-6
CDR3 protein: ASSTQGAYNSPLH

J gene: TRBJ2-7
V gene: TRBV7-9
CDR3 protein: ASSLGAYEQY

J gene: TRBJ1-1
V gene: TRBV11-3
CDR3 protein: ASSLGQGGRTEAF

J gene: TRBJ2-7
V gene: TRBV19
CDR3 protein: ASKPTGGYEQY

J gene: TRBJ2-1
V gene: TRBV28
CDR3 protein: ASSFPGLALVEQF

J gene: TRBJ1-1
V gene: TRBV5-1
CDR3 protein: ASSLTREDTEAF

J gene: TRBJ2-7
V gene: TRBV18
CDR3 protein: ASSPSGFIRTSDEQY

J gene: TRBJ2-5
V gene: TRBV7-9
CDR3 protein: ALGQGLETQY

J gene: TRBJ2-7
V gene: TRBV4-3
CDR3 protein: ASSQGQVKGEQY

J gene: TRBJ2-3
V gene: TRBV7-2
CDR3 protein: ASSLALIRLAGKGDTQY

J gene: TRBJ1-2
V gene: TRBV28
CDR3 protein: ASSLTDSLGGYT

J gene: TRBJ2-7
V gene: TRBV11-2
CDR3 protein: ASSLGGTSGPYEQY

J gene: TRBJ2-3
V gene: TRBV29-1
CDR3 protein: SVDAGVRTDTQY

J gene: TRBJ1-6
V gene: TRBV10-2
CDR3 protein: ASSEDYTGKDSPLH

J gene: TRBJ1-4
V gene: TRBV28
CDR3 protein: ASSSWTGGSEKLF

J gene: TRBJ2-1
V gene: TRBV19
CDR3 protein: ASSDRTSGRAHEQF

J gene: TRBJ2-3
V gene: TRBV6-1
CDR3 protein: ASSEYGRDTDTQY

J gene: TRBJ1-2
V gene: TRBV4-1
CDR3 protein: ASSLREGANYGYT

J gene: TRBJ1-1
V gene: TRBV3-1/TRBV3-2
CDR3 protein: ASSQYRGPGTEAF

J gene: TRBJ2-3
V gene: TRBV7-9
CDR3 protein: ASSQGTDTQY

J gene: TRBJ1-5
V gene: TRBV19
CDR3 protein: ASSRTGAHQPQH

J gene: TRBJ2-7
V gene: TRBV19
CDR3 protein: ASSLTPGTNYEQY

J gene: TRBJ1-4
V gene: TRBV7-9
CDR3 protein: ASSRSNEKLF

J gene: TRBJ2-7
V gene: TRBV4-3
CDR3 protein: ASSRALGRNTYEQY

J gene: TRBJ2-2
V gene: TRBV6-6
CDR3 protein: ASSYSSRELF

J gene: TRBJ2-7
V gene: TRBV19
CDR3 protein: ASKAGTGSYEQY